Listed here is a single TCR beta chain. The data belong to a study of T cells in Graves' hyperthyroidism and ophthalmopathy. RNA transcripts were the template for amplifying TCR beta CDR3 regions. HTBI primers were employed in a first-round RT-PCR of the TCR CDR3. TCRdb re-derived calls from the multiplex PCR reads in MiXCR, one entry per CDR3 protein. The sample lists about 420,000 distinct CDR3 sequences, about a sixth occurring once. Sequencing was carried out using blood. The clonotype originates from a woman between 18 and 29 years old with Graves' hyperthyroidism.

Here the CDR3 DNA reads TGCGCCAGCAGCCAAGAATTGGCACCTCGAGGGCGTAAAGGTACGCAGTATTTT. Protein product: CASSQELAPRGRKGTQYF. V usage is TRBV4-1 and J usage is TRBJ2-3; possibly TRBD2 for D (5 bases). This CDR3 has 18 amino acids. The germline gives CDR1 MGHRA, CDR2 YSYEKL. Trimming stripped 0 bases from V and 8 bases from J, with 24 bases between.